Listed here are 15 T cell receptor beta chains from one sample, sequenced in a study of blood T cell repertoires in COVID-19. Measured with immunoSEQ multiplex PCR; TCRdb has only the in-frame clones, and not every one. This table holds roughly 100,000 clones, roughly 90% found once. The sequenced sample consisted of peripheral blood. Receptors were obtained from a human donor in a cohort sampled during active COVID-19.

The rearrangement uses TRBV18 and TRBJ2-7, with D perhaps TRBD2 (5 bases). Trimming pared 3 bases from V and 7 bases from J, leaving 19 bases between. Per germline, CDR1 KGHSH and CDR2 LQKENI. CDR3 length: 15 residues. CDR3 residues: CASSPVRPGRGEQYF. For the CDR3, the DNA is TGTGCCAGCTCACCTGTTAGACCAGGTCGGGGAGAGCAGTACTTC.

This rearrangement joins TRBV7-9 to TRBJ2-1, with D maybe TRBD1 (6 bases). CDR1 SEHNR and CDR2 FQNEAQ come from the germline V gene (reference sequence). V was clipped by 2 bases and J by 9 bases, with 11 bases between them. The length of the CDR3 is 13 residues. CDR3 in DNA: TGTGCCAGCAGCTTAACACAGGGAACTGAGCAGTTCTTC. Protein sequence: CASSLTQGTEQFF.

The chain employs TRBV14 and TRBJ2-5; no firm D call. Trimming pared 9 bases from V and 5 bases from J, leaving 10 bases between. Germline-derived CDR1 and CDR2 are SGHDN and FVKESK. CDR3 size: 11 residues. The CDR3 bases are TGTGCCAGTGGTCGGCGGGAGACCCAGTACTTC. Residues: CASGRRETQYF.

V is TRBV24-1 and J is TRBJ2-7; TRBD2 is a possible D gene (6 bases). CDR3 length: 16 residues. Trimming cost V 3 bases and J 3 bases, with 17 bases left between them. Germline CDR1 and CDR2: KGHDR and SFDVKD. The DNA of the CDR3 is TGTGCCACCAGTGATACCCTTCCCGGGGGATACTACGAGCAGTACTTC. Translation gives CATSDTLPGGYYEQYF.

The chain links TRBV11-3 to TRBJ2-3, with 11 nucleotides matching TRBD1. CDR3 size: 16 residues. With V trimmed by 5 bases and J by 5 bases, 9 bases remained unmatched. Germline V lookup: CDR1 SGHNT, CDR2 YENEEA. Written as DNA, the CDR3 is TGTGCCAGCAGCCAGGGAGGGGACAGGGGGATAGATACGCAGTATTTT. This translates into CASSQGGDRGIDTQYF.

The V and J genes are TRBV18 and TRBJ1-2, with D perhaps matching TRBD1 (5 bases). The CDR3 extends over 13 amino acids. Germline assignment: CDR1 KGHSH and CDR2 LQKENI. V lost 2 bases and J lost 2, with 6 bases in between. This CDR3 is CASSPGANYGYTF. CDR3 nucleotide sequence: TGTGCCAGCTCACCAGGGGCCAACTATGGCTACACCTTC.

The chain is built from TRBV5-6 and TRBJ1-5; the match to TRBD1 covers 8 bases. Germline V gene lookup returns CDR1 SGHDT and CDR2 YYEEEE. The junction had 6 bases not matched to a gene; V was cut back by 1 base and J by 3 bases. This CDR3 has 16 amino acids. Written as DNA, the CDR3 is TGTGCCAGCAGCTTGTTGGGGACAGGCTTCAATCAGCCCCAGCATTTT. Its protein is CASSLLGTGFNQPQHF.

The chain combines TRBV6-5 with TRBJ1-1; 7 nucleotides match TRBD1. Germline V gene sequence: CDR1 MNHEY, CDR2 SVGAGI. The CDR3 covers 14 residues. After removal of 5 bases from V and 0 bases from J, the junction contained 3 bases not matched to a gene. Here the CDR3 reads CASSPGQMNTEAFF. CDR3 sequence (DNA): TGTGCCAGCAGTCCGGGACAGATGAACACTGAAGCTTTCTTT.

The V gene is TRBV7-9, the J gene TRBJ2-1, with TRBD1 identical over 7 bases. The germline V gene has CDR1 SEHNR and CDR2 FQNEAQ (reference sequence). The CDR3 runs to 13 residues. With V trimmed by 4 bases and J by 4 bases, 1 base remained unmatched. The CDR3 DNA reads TGTGCCAGCAGCTCGGGACAGTACAATGAGCAGTTCTTC. Translated: CASSSGQYNEQFF.

This chain uses TRBV6-1 with TRBJ2-3; TRBD2 matches 11 bases. Germline V gives CDR1 MNHNS, CDR2 SASEGT. J lost 2 bases, V lost 0 bases, and 4 bases had no gene match. The CDR3 extends over 17 amino acids. The CDR3 spells CASSEAPSGGTTDTQYF. The CDR3 DNA is TGTGCCAGCAGTGAAGCGCCTAGCGGGGGGACCACAGATACGCAGTATTTT.

This rearrangement joins TRBV6-5 to TRBJ2-2; the match to TRBD2 covers 10 bases. The CDR3 has 14 residues. From germline, CDR1 is MNHEY and CDR2 SVGAGI. V trimming: 6 bases; J trimming: 8 bases; junction bases outside the gene matches: 6. CDR3 sequence reads: CASSSGLAVGELFF. The DNA of the CDR3 is TGTGCCAGCAGCAGCGGACTAGCGGTAGGGGAGCTGTTTTTT.

The gene calls are TRBV5-4 and TRBJ2-1; 8 bases align to TRBD1. Unmatched junction bases numbered 7, after V lost 3 bases and J lost 5 bases. Germline V gene lookup returns CDR1 SGHNT and CDR2 YYREEE (reference sequence). There are 15 residues in the CDR3. As DNA, the CDR3 is TGTGCCAGCAGCTCCCCAGGGACAGGAGACAATGAGCAGTTCTTC. Amino acid sequence: CASSSPGTGDNEQFF.

J is TRBJ1-1 and V is TRBV27, with D perhaps TRBD1 (6 bases). V was clipped by 0 bases and J by 4 bases, with 15 bases between them. Per the germline V gene, CDR1 is MNHEY and CDR2 is SMNVEV (reference sequence). CDR3 length: 16 residues. As DNA, the CDR3 is TGTGCCAGCAGTTTATCTGTTTATCAGGGGATCACTGAAGCTTTCTTT. Its protein is CASSLSVYQGITEAFF.

The chain carries TRBV13 and TRBJ2-7, with D perhaps matching TRBD1 (6 bases). From germline, CDR1 is PRHDT and CDR2 FYEKMQ (reference sequence). CDR3 length: 15 residues. V dropped 1 base and J dropped 2 bases, with 12 bases sitting between them. The CDR3: CASSLVQGPTYEQYF. In nucleotides, the CDR3 is TGTGCCAGCAGCTTAGTACAGGGACCAACCTACGAGCAGTACTTC. The variable domain in full, completed from reference TRBV13 and TRBJ2-7, reads AAGVIQSPRHLIKEKRETATLKCYPIPRHDTVYWYQQGPGQDPQFLISFYEKMQSDKGSIPDRFSAQQFSDYHSELNMSSLELGDSALYFCASSLVQGPTYEQYFGPGTRLTVT.

V is TRBV9 and J is TRBJ1-4, with 11 bases lining up with TRBD1. The CDR3 spans 17 residues. V was pared by 4 bases and J by 2 bases, with 7 bases of the junction left unmatched. Germline-derived CDR1 and CDR2 are SGDLS and YYNGEE. CDR3 DNA: TGTGCCAGCAGCTTAAGGACAGGGGGCGGCACTAATGAAAAACTGTTTTTT. This sequence encodes CASSLRTGGGTNEKLFF.